One TCR beta chain is described in this entry. In germline, CDR1 is SGDLS, CDR2 YYNGEE. V was pared by 3 bases and J by 4 bases, with 9 bases of the junction left unmatched. This CDR3 region has 16 residues. With 60 Vbeta and 13 Jbeta primers, the PCR was carried out. How the authors handled the data: It was a later analysis that counted around 85 million unique TCR beta chains, of which some 10 million were shared. Generated by immunoSEQ multiplex PCR, the TCRdb table keeps only in-frame clones and is missing some. V and J calls and clone size come straight from that table; D and trimming were deduced from the DNA. The sample shows roughly 100,000 clones, 78% of them seen only once. These data belong to a study of cytomegalovirus exposure and HLA in healthy donors.

The chain uses TRBV9 and TRBJ2-1, with 8 bases aligning to TRBD2. The sequence was collected from a man aged 25-45 years in good health and CMV-seronegative. The sequencing input was PBMCs. The CDR3 spells CASSEVWAGGYNEQFF. The CDR3 DNA is TGTGCCAGCAGCGAGGTATGGGCGGGGGGTTACAATGAGCAGTTCTTC. The variable domain in full, with the rest retrieved from reference TRBV9 and TRBJ2-1, is DSGVTQTPKHLITATGQRVTLRCSPRSGDLSVYWYQQSLDQGLQFLIQYYNGEERAKGNILERFSAQQFPDLHSELNLSSLELGDSALYFCASSEVWAGGYNEQFFGPGTRLTVL.